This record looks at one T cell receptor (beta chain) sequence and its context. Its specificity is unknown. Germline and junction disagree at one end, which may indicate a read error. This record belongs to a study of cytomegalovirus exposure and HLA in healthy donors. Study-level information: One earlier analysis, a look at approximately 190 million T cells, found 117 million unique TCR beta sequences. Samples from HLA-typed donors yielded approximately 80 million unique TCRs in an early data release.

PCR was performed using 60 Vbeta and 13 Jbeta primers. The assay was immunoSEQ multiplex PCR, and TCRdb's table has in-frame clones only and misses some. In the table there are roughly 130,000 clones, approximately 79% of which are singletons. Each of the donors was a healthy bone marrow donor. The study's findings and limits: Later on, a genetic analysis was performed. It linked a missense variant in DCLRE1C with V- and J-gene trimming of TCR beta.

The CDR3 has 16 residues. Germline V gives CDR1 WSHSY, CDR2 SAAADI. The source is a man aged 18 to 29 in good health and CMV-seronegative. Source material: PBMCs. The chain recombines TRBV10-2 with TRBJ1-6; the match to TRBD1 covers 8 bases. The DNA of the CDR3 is TGCGCCAGCAGGGAGTCAGGGGGCATAAACAATTCACCCCTCCACTTT. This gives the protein CASRESGGINNSPLHF.